This TCR beta chain was sequenced in a study of PD-1 blockade in mismatch repair-deficient tumors. In this sample, this clone turned up once. CDR1 SGHNT and CDR2 YYREEE come from the germline V gene (reference sequence). Trimming removed 4 bases from V and 6 bases from J; junction bases left unmatched: 12. The CDR3 extends over 16 amino acids. Produced via immunoSEQ multiplex PCR; TCRdb's table is partial and in-frame only. The sample lists roughly 34,000 clones, about 85% occurring once. The V call is TRBV5-4, the J call TRBJ2-2, with TRBD2 matching 7 bases. This TCR came from an adult with mismatch repair-deficient cancer. This material consisted of PBMCs, taken less than 7 weeks after starting pembrolizumab. CDR3 in amino acids: CASSDPEGGPPGELFF. The DNA of the CDR3 is TGTGCCAGCAGCGACCCTGAGGGAGGGCCCCCCGGGGAGCTGTTTTTT.